This T cell receptor beta chain stems from a study of liver allograft versus peripheral blood T cells. Overall study: Peripheral blood of the recipients supplied T cell receptor repertoires that were compared with those in transplanted livers. The study's findings and limits: Liver allografts reportedly held T cell receptor repertoires unlike those in peripheral blood.

From the reads, TCRdb called clonotypes with MiXCR, one entry per CDR3 protein. Of about 1,900 distinct CDR3 sequences in the sample, about 20% were seen once. CDR3 length: 13 residues. Trimming cost V 6 bases and J 3 bases; bases outside gene matches: 3. CDR1 and CDR2 (germline): SEHNR, FQNEAQ (reference sequence). This clonotype is medium-sized (0.01 to 0.1%) within its sample. Its antigen is currently unknown. This chain uses TRBV7-9 with TRBJ2-3, with 7 bases aligning to TRBD1. This clonotype was sampled from a human patient who had a liver transplant. Some T cells could come from the graft donor. CDR3 in amino acids: CASSRGRTDTQYF. CDR3 in DNA: TGTGCCAGCAGTAGGGGGCGAACAGATACGCAGTATTTT.